This TCR beta chain was sequenced for a study of shared clonotypes between healthy human individuals. Only in-frame clones appear in the TCRdb table, and some are missing; sequencing was by immunoSEQ multiplex PCR. The data contain approximately 500,000 clones, around 79% of them seen just once; the ten biggest clones take up approximately 12%. The germline V gene encodes CDR1 MGHDK and CDR2 SYGVNS. The J segment lost 2 bases and the V segment lost 7 bases, leaving 11 bases of the junction unmatched. CDR3 length: 16 amino acids. This clone has just a few counts. The sequencing input was PBMCs. This receptor was identified in a woman in her thirties or forties in good health. Some clones in this sample may be carry-over from other donors' samples. This chain uses TRBV25-1 with TRBJ2-3; 8 bases map to TRBD2. CDR3: CASTDGGAGVTDTQYF. The CDR3, as DNA: TGTGCCAGCACCGACGGGGGGGCAGGAGTCACAGATACGCAGTATTTT.